One and the same sample provided the 19 T cell receptor beta chains below, sequenced in a study of technical replicates of blood from a few donors. Sequencing used immunoSEQ multiplex PCR; TCRdb keeps in-frame clones, though not all of them. The sample lists fewer than 90,000 clones; 95% to 97% were seen once. Material: T cells isolated from PBMCs. The source is a human donor in good health.

The chain employs TRBV7-9 and TRBJ2-7; weak D call: TRBD2 (6 bases). The CDR3 sequence is 17 residues long. CDR1 SEHNR and CDR2 FQNEAQ come from the germline V gene (reference sequence). V was cut by 3 bases and J by 0 bases, with 18 bases left in between. CDR3: CASSLVGSGHPSYEQYF. The CDR3 DNA reads TGTGCCAGCAGCTTGGTGGGTAGCGGCCACCCCTCCTACGAGCAGTACTTC. Full variable domain (remainder filled in from reference TRBV7-9 and TRBJ2-7): DTGVSQNPRHKITKRGQNVTFRCDPISEHNRLYWYRQTLGQGPEFLTYFQNEAQLEKSRLLSDRFSAERPKGSFSTLEIQRTEQGDSAMYLCASSLVGSGHPSYEQYFGPGTRLTVT.

This chain links TRBV6-1 with TRBJ1-5; D gene uncertain. Trimming shortened V by 3 bases and J by 5 bases, and 20 bases separated the two germline ends. The germline gives CDR1 MNHNS, CDR2 SASEGT. The CDR3 sequence is 17 residues long. This CDR3 reads CASSDSPVVRQDQPQHF. The CDR3 DNA is TGTGCCAGCAGTGATTCCCCCGTAGTTCGCCAAGATCAGCCCCAGCATTTT.

V and J are TRBV5-1 and TRBJ2-2; D gene unclear. CDR1 is SGHRS, CDR2 YFSETQ, per germline. V was shortened by 0 bases and J by 1 base, with 4 bases between the two germline ends. The CDR3 spans 14 residues. CDR3 amino acids: CASSLVLNTGELFF. The CDR3 bases are TGCGCCAGCAGCTTGGTTCTGAACACCGGGGAGCTGTTTTTT.

The chain carries TRBV15 and TRBJ2-1; 7 positions agree with TRBD2. V shed 2 bases, J shed 3 bases, and the junction held 4 bases outside the gene matches. CDR3 length equals 15 residues. Per the germline V gene, CDR1 is LNHNV and CDR2 is YYDKDF (reference sequence). The CDR3 spells CATSRSRTSYNEQFF. Here the CDR3 DNA reads TGTGCCACCAGCAGATCTCGGACTAGCTACAATGAGCAGTTCTTC.

In this sample, this clone turned up once. This rearrangement joins TRBV6-6 to TRBJ2-1; tentative D call: TRBD2 (5 bases). This CDR3 is built from 15 residues. V lost 6 bases to trimming and J lost 5 bases, with 17 bases between them. Germline values: CDR1 MNHNY, CDR2 SVGAGI (reference sequence). The chain's CDR3 is CASRAGVLGNNEQFF. In DNA, the CDR3 is TGTGCCAGCAGAGCCGGGGTTTTAGGTAACAATGAGCAGTTCTTC.

The chain is built from TRBV5-1 and TRBJ1-5; D uncertain. There are 14 residues in the CDR3. Deletions cut 2 bases from V and 1 base from J, with 7 bases between. From germline, CDR1 is SGHRS and CDR2 YFSETQ. The CDR3 protein is CASSLNPSNQPQHF. Written as DNA, the CDR3 is TGCGCCAGCAGCTTAAATCCGAGCAATCAGCCCCAGCATTTT.

This rearrangement joins TRBV6-1 to TRBJ2-7; maybe TRBD1 (6 bases). V lost 6 bases, J lost 0 bases, and 9 bases lay in between. Looked up from germline, CDR1 is MNHNS and CDR2 is SASEGT. The CDR3 has 13 amino acids. CDR3 sequence: CASRPDSSYEQYF. The CDR3 coding sequence is TGTGCCAGCAGACCGGACAGCTCCTACGAGCAGTACTTC.

This chain joins TRBV29-1 and TRBJ2-7; 7 bases line up with TRBD1. Germline values: CDR1 SQVTM, CDR2 ANQGSEA. CDR3 length: 13 amino acids. Trimming cost V 6 bases and J 4 bases; bases outside gene matches: 9. CDR3 sequence reads: CSVNPGGRYEQYF. The CDR3 nucleotides read TGCAGCGTCAACCCAGGGGGAAGGTACGAGCAGTACTTC.

The genes are TRBV7-8 and TRBJ1-2; tentatively, D is TRBD1 (6 bases). The CDR3 sequence is 14 residues long. CDR1 SGHVS and CDR2 FQNEAQ come from the germline V gene. Trimming took off 5 bases at V and 6 bases at J, with 16 bases between the two ends. In DNA, the CDR3 is TGTGCCAGCAGCCCCCCGGGAAGGGGGAATGGCTACACCTTC. It specifies CASSPPGRGNGYTF.

This clone occurred once. The chain links TRBV14 to TRBJ2-2; D remains ambiguous. V was clipped by 5 bases and J by 4 bases, with 17 bases between them. CDR1 and CDR2 from the germline V gene are SGHDN and FVKESK. The CDR3 runs to 16 residues. This chain's CDR3 is CASSARLEPSTGELFF. Written as DNA, the CDR3 is TGTGCCAGCAGCGCGCGTCTGGAGCCGAGCACCGGGGAGCTGTTTTTT.

V gene TRBV5-1 combines with J gene TRBJ1-1, with D maybe TRBD1 (6 bases). The ends were cut back, 3 bases at V and 0 bases at J, with 21 bases in the middle. The CDR3 contains 18 residues. Germline CDR1 and CDR2: SGHRS and YFSETQ. The CDR3 reads CASSSTGSGLRMNTEAFF. The DNA of the CDR3 is TGCGCCAGCAGCTCCACAGGGTCAGGGCTGCGTATGAACACTGAAGCTTTCTTT.

The chain joins TRBV27 to TRBJ1-2; maybe TRBD1 (5 bases). The CDR3 is made up of 13 amino acids. CDR1 and CDR2 (germline): MNHEY, SMNVEV (reference sequence). V lost 5 bases and J 7 bases, leaving 14 bases between the germline ends. The CDR3 spells CASSSQGVGGYTF. The CDR3 DNA follows: TGTGCCAGCAGTAGTCAGGGTGTGGGTGGCTACACCTTC.

This chain uses TRBV5-1 with TRBJ2-7; 11 bases align to TRBD2. This CDR3 has 14 residues. The V gene's germline CDR1 is SGHRS and CDR2 YFSETQ. V lost 6 bases to trimming and J lost 2 bases; unmatched junction nucleotides: 4. The CDR3 DNA sequence: TGCGCCAGCATGGGACTAGCGGTTACCTACGAGCAGTACTTC. Amino acid sequence: CASMGLAVTYEQYF.

This clone was recorded only once. J is TRBJ1-1 and V is TRBV6-5; D remains unclear. Trimming shortened V by 7 bases and J by 1 base, and 10 bases separated the two germline ends. This CDR3 has 13 amino acids. Germline loops: CDR1 MNHEY, CDR2 SVGAGI. The DNA for the CDR3 is TGTGCCAGCAAGAGGGATAAGAACACTGAAGCTTTCTTT. Protein sequence: CASKRDKNTEAFF.

The chain carries TRBV6-5 and TRBJ2-5; tentatively, D is TRBD1 (5 bases). Germline V gene lookup returns CDR1 MNHEY and CDR2 SVGAGI. The CDR3 covers 15 residues. The V and J ends lost 7 bases and 5 bases respectively, with 20 bases between them. The CDR3: CASTYSTGQGETQYF. As DNA, the CDR3 is TGTGCCAGCACCTACAGTACAGGTCAAGGGGAGACCCAGTACTTC.

This chain uses TRBV5-6 with TRBJ1-2; 8 bases agree with TRBD1. V lost 4 bases, J lost 0 bases, and 5 bases stayed unmatched. Germline CDR1 reads SGHDT; CDR2 reads YYEEEE. This CDR3 is 15 amino acids long. CDR3 in amino acids: CASSLDRGTNYGYTF. CDR3 bases: TGTGCCAGCAGCCTAGACAGGGGAACTAACTATGGCTACACCTTC.

This chain links TRBV5-4 with TRBJ2-1; 13 bases map to TRBD2. The germline V gene has CDR1 SGHNT and CDR2 YYREEE (reference sequence). This CDR3 is 16 amino acids long. The ends lost 4 bases at V and 5 bases at J; junction bases unmatched: 6. The CDR3 DNA is TGTGCCAGCAGCGGGATGGGACTAGCGGGAAACAATGAGCAGTTCTTC. This codes for CASSGMGLAGNNEQFF.

Written as DNA, the CDR3 is TGTGCCAGCAGTGAAATAACAGGGAATTCACCCCTCCACTTT. Amino acids: CASSEITGNSPLHF. This chain links TRBV6-1 with TRBJ1-6, with TRBD1 as a possible D gene (6 bases). The V end was cut by 2 bases, the J end by 7 bases, with 9 bases between. CDR3 length: 14 amino acids. Germline V lookup: CDR1 MNHNS, CDR2 SASEGT.

The rearrangement joins TRBV5-4 to TRBJ2-7; the match to TRBD2 covers 10 bases. Germline V gene data show CDR1 as SGHNT and CDR2 as YYREEE (reference sequence). Losses at the gene ends were 4 bases for V and 2 bases for J; bases not matched to a gene: 6. CDR3 length equals 15 residues. This CDR3 reads CASSPASGRPYEQYF. The CDR3 nucleotides read TGTGCCAGCAGCCCAGCTAGCGGGAGACCCTACGAGCAGTACTTC.